A selection of T cell receptor beta chains follows, all from one sample in a study of cytomegalovirus exposure and HLA in healthy donors. Sequenced by immunoSEQ multiplex PCR; TCRdb stores in-frame clones only, minus some. The table includes tens of thousands of clones, around 50% detected once. Sequencing input: PBMCs. Receptors were obtained from a woman between 35 and 50 years old in good health and CMV-seropositive. Each CDR3 is given with its conserved first and last residue. Fields, in order: CDR3 length, J gene, clone size, D gene, V gene, CDR3 protein, CDR3 DNA. D genes are given only for firm matches. Where a row states a size, it is once, few, many or the class of an expanded clone; other rows omit it.

>12|TRBJ2-1|few|TRBD2|TRBV18
CAAEGGNNEQFF
TGTGCCGCGGAGGGAGGGAACAATGAGCAGTTCTTC
>13|TRBJ2-1|.|.|TRBV6-5
CASSPGGVRSHFF
TGTGCCAGCAGCCCCGGAGGGGTAAGGAGTCATTTCTTC
>12|TRBJ2-3|.|TRBD2|TRBV7-2
CASSYWTSGSYF
TGTGCCAGCAGCTATTGGACTAGCGGGTCGTATTTT
>13|TRBJ1-1|.|.|TRBV19
CASSIARNTEAFF
TGTGCCAGTAGTATCGCGAGGAACACTGAAGCTTTCTTT
>19|TRBJ2-1|.|TRBD2|TRBV4-2
CASSQGSSGGAVTYNEQFF
TGTGCCAGCAGCCAAGGGTCTAGCGGGGGGGCGGTAACCTACAATGAGCAGTTCTTC
>16|TRBJ2-5|few|TRBD1|TRBV5-1
CASSAPGQGAGETQYF
TGCGCCAGCAGCGCCCCGGGACAGGGGGCAGGAGAGACCCAGTACTTC
>16|TRBJ1-2|.|TRBD1|TRBV5-8
CASSSRDRYADYGYTF
TGTGCCAGCAGCTCGCGGGACAGGTACGCGGACTATGGCTACACCTTC
>15|TRBJ2-5|.|TRBD1|TRBV4-3
CASSQGSGTVETQYF
TGCGCCAGCAGCCAAGGTTCCGGGACAGTAGAGACCCAGTACTTC
>20|TRBJ1-3|.|.|TRBV4-3
CASSQALRRARQNSGNTIYF
TGCGCCAGCAGCCAAGCTCTGAGAAGGGCTCGACAGAACTCTGGAAACACCATATATTTT
>15|TRBJ1-1|few|.|TRBV19
CASKGYTSGDTEAFF
TGTGCCAGTAAAGGATACACTAGCGGGGACACTGAAGCTTTCTTT
>14|TRBJ1-2|.|TRBD1|TRBV9
CASSIRTGDYGYTF
TGTGCCAGCAGCATTAGGACAGGGGACTATGGCTACACCTTC
>14|TRBJ2-1|.|TRBD2|TRBV7-3
CASSPGASSGVQFF
TGTGCCAGCAGCCCCGGTGCGTCTAGCGGGGTGCAGTTCTTC
>14|TRBJ1-4|.|.|TRBV7-2
CASSPTATNEKLFF
TGTGCCAGCAGCCCGACAGCAACTAATGAAAAACTGTTTTTT
>15|TRBJ2-1|.|TRBD2|TRBV5-4
CASSSTGTTYNEQFF
TGTGCCAGCAGCTCCACCGGGACTACCTACAATGAGCAGTTCTTC
>13|TRBJ2-3|.|TRBD1|TRBV11-3
CASSGTGEDTQYF
TGTGCCTCCTCAGGGACAGGGGAAGATACGCAGTATTTT
>14|TRBJ2-3|.|.|TRBV5-4
CASSLRTNPDTQYF
TGTGCCAGCAGCTTGAGAACTAACCCAGATACGCAGTATTTT
>12|TRBJ1-1|.|TRBD1|TRBV15
CATSTETGRAFF
TGTGCCACCAGCACCGAGACAGGGAGGGCTTTCTTT
>14|TRBJ1-3|.|.|TRBV7-9
CASSLLQSGNTIYF
TGTGCCAGCAGCTTACTGCAGTCTGGAAACACCATATATTTT
>13|TRBJ2-7|.|.|TRBV19
CASSLERDNEQYF
TGTGCCAGTAGTCTGGAGAGGGACAACGAGCAGTACTTC
>15|TRBJ2-1|few|TRBD2|TRBV7-6
CASSLHGTRMDEQFF
TGTGCCAGCAGCTTACACGGGACTAGGATGGATGAGCAGTTCTTC
>15|TRBJ1-4|many|TRBD1|TRBV5-1
CASSLEARGQEKLFF
TGCGCCAGCAGCTTGGAGGCGAGGGGGCAGGAAAAACTGTTTTTT
>14|TRBJ1-2|once|TRBD1|TRBV28
CASSSGTGWNGYTF
TGTGCCAGCAGTTCGGGGACAGGGTGGAATGGCTACACCTTC
>14|TRBJ1-1|.|TRBD1|TRBV6-5
CASSYRTGKSEAFF
TGTGCCAGCAGTTACAGGACAGGGAAATCCGAAGCTTTCTTT
>18|TRBJ2-6|.|TRBD1|TRBV27
CASSSPRDSFSGANVLTF
TGTGCCAGCAGTTCCCCCCGGGACAGCTTCTCTGGGGCCAACGTCCTGACTTTC
>14|TRBJ2-7|.|TRBD1|TRBV28
CASSRPGQGYEQYF
TGTGCCAGCAGTCGCCCGGGACAGGGTTACGAGCAGTACTTC
>17|TRBJ2-7|.|TRBD1|TRBV7-6
CASSLVGWQGAGYEQYF
TGTGCCAGCAGCTTAGTGGGTTGGCAGGGGGCTGGATACGAGCAGTACTTC
>13|TRBJ1-3|few|.|TRBV6-5
CASRGRTHNTIYF
TGTGCCAGCAGAGGACGGACACACAACACCATATATTTT
>12|TRBJ2-5|.|.|TRBV29-1
CSAPGSQETQYF
TGCAGCGCCCCCGGGAGCCAAGAGACCCAGTACTTC
>17|TRBJ2-7|few|TRBD2|TRBV6-4
CASSDSGTSGGPYEQYF
TGTGCCAGCAGTGACTCGGGAACTAGCGGGGGACCGTACGAGCAGTACTTC
>12|TRBJ2-5|few|.|TRBV6-1
CASAREQETQYF
TGTGCCAGCGCCAGGGAACAAGAGACCCAGTACTTC
>13|TRBJ2-5|few|TRBD1|TRBV28
CASGRQGFETQYF
TGTGCCAGCGGAAGACAGGGGTTTGAGACCCAGTACTTC
>15|TRBJ2-5|few|.|TRBV6-5
CASSPQGGRGETQYF
TGTGCCAGCAGTCCTCAGGGGGGTCGGGGGGAGACCCAGTACTTC
>15|TRBJ2-7|.|TRBD1|TRBV4-2
CASSQTQGAGYEQYF
TGTGCCAGCAGCCAGACCCAGGGGGCAGGCTACGAGCAGTACTTC
>16|TRBJ2-3|.|.|TRBV4-2
CASSPVIAASTDTQYF
TGTGCCAGCAGCCCTGTTATAGCGGCTAGCACAGATACGCAGTATTTT